This T cell receptor (beta chain) is drawn from a study of T cells after yellow fever vaccination. This clonotype was recorded a few times. This CDR3 comprises 14 residues. Germline values: CDR1 SNHLY, CDR2 FYNNEI. The V segment lost 11 bases and the J segment 1 base; nucleotides outside the gene matches: 6. TCRdb redid the calling of the 5' RACE reads with MiXCR, one entry per CDR3 protein. In the table there are 400,000 or so distinct CDR3 sequences, 11% of which are singletons. The clonotype comes from a man aged 18 to 29 who received the YFV17D yellow fever vaccine. The chain has TRBV2 and TRBJ2-2; 8 bases line up with TRBD1. This specimen was PBMCs, taken on the day of the first yellow fever vaccination. Here the CDR3 reads CAGRQGMNTGELFF. CDR3 bases: TGTGCCGGTAGACAGGGGATGAACACCGGGGAGCTGTTTTTT.